This entry features one T cell receptor (beta chain) sequence. These data are taken from a study of blood T cell repertoires in COVID-19. Study at large: The samples span acute and convalescent COVID-19 from the United States, Italy and Spain. PBMCs, B-cell-depleted T cells, or T cells provided the cDNA or gDNA that made up the material.

Seattle patients were enrolled during active infection and followed longitudinally. Per the authors' pipeline: Estimation of nucleated cell counts relied on the amplification of reference gene primers. TCRdb's copy holds only in-frame clones and misses some; the assay was immunoSEQ multiplex PCR. That table supplies the V and J calls and clone size; D and trimming were determined from the DNA. Among tens of thousands of clones, 80% to 85% were seen once, and the ten largest hold roughly a tenth. J gave up 1 base and V 0 bases, and 2 bases lay outside the gene matches. The CDR3 spans 15 residues. Looked up from germline, CDR1 is SGDLS and CDR2 is YYNGEE.

The chain couples TRBV9 to TRBJ2-3; TRBD1 agrees at 7 bases. Material for sequencing was peripheral blood. The sequence was obtained from a man older than 75 with COVID-19, enrolled during active disease. The CDR3 region is CASSVDRGGTDTQYF. The CDR3 DNA is TGTGCCAGCAGCGTAGACAGGGGTGGCACAGATACGCAGTATTTT.